The present T cell receptor beta chain was sequenced within a study of cytotoxic CD8 clonotypes in ibrutinib-treated CLL. The study's findings and limits: Public clonotypes, an uncommon group, contracted or remained stable on treatment. In comparison with age-matched healthy donors, baseline clonality was higher and tracked circulating CD8+ T-cell counts. There were differences in sampling times between sustained-remission and progressing patients.

The CDR3 extends over 15 amino acids. The V gene's germline CDR1 is KGHSH and CDR2 LQKENI. V was shortened by 0 bases and J by 3 bases, with 11 bases between the two germline ends. Targeted sequencing depth ranged from 1 in 200,000 to 1 in 1 million T cells. Clones were sequenced by immunoSEQ multiplex PCR, and TCRdb holds only the in-frame ones, with some missing. The table has approximately 200,000 clones, over 60% seen once. About this clone itself: The antigen remains unidentified.

This TCR derives from a human donor with chronic lymphocytic leukemia. Sequenced here: PBMCs, sampled after 24 months of ibrutinib treatment. The chain is built from TRBV18 and TRBJ2-5, with D possibly matching TRBD1 (5 bases). The CDR3 nucleotides read TGTGCCAGCTCACCACCGAATCGACAGAAAGAGACCCAGTACTTC. It is translated as CASSPPNRQKETQYF.